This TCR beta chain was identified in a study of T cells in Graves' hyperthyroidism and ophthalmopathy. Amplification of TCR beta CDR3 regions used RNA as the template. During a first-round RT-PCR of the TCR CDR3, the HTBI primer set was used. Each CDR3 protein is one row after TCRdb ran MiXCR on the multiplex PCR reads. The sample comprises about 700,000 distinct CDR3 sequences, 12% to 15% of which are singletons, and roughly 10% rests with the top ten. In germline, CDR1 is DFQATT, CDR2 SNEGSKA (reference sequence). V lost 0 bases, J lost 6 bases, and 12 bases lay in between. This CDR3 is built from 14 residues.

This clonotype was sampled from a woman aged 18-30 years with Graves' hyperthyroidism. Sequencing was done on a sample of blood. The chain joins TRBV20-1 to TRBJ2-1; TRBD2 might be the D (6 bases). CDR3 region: CSARDDWRGNEQFF. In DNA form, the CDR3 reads TGCAGTGCTAGAGATGATTGGAGGGGCAATGAGCAGTTCTTC.